Listed below are T cell receptor beta chains from one sample, sequenced in a study of control samples from healthy donors and cancer patients. Assay: immunoSEQ multiplex PCR; the TCRdb copy retains only in-frame clones and omits some. The profile covers about 90,000 clones, with 93% appearing a single time and approximately 1.5% taken by the ten largest. The material sequenced was blood. Every receptor here comes from a woman aged 25 to 39 in good health. Each CDR3 is given without its conserved first and last residue.

v_gene: TRBV19; j_gene: TRBJ2-5; CDR3aa: ASSIPGRERVTQY
v_gene: TRBV7-8; j_gene: TRBJ2-1; CDR3aa: ASSLSSSYNEQF
v_gene: TRBV7-9; j_gene: TRBJ2-3; CDR3aa: ASSSSRGTDTQY
v_gene: TRBV12-3/TRBV12-4; j_gene: TRBJ1-2; CDR3aa: ASSLGRNYGYT
v_gene: TRBV6-4; j_gene: TRBJ2-3; CDR3aa: ASSALAGGEDTQY
v_gene: TRBV6-5; j_gene: TRBJ1-2; CDR3aa: ASSYRGVYGYT
v_gene: TRBV19; j_gene: TRBJ1-4; CDR3aa: ASTIQSSEKLF
v_gene: TRBV2; j_gene: TRBJ2-7; CDR3aa: ASSISAGQGYEQY
v_gene: TRBV5-5; j_gene: TRBJ1-2; CDR3aa: ASSLSRPGGPYGYT
v_gene: TRBV9; j_gene: TRBJ2-3; CDR3aa: ASSVAMSTDTQY
v_gene: TRBV6-5; j_gene: TRBJ1-3; CDR3aa: ASRRSLVGGNTIY
v_gene: TRBV3-1/TRBV3-2; j_gene: TRBJ1-1; CDR3aa: ASSQDRRHTEAF
v_gene: TRBV5-1; j_gene: TRBJ1-6; CDR3aa: ASREQVDYNSPLH
v_gene: TRBV6-1; j_gene: TRBJ2-1; CDR3aa: ASSEAGGSNEQF
v_gene: TRBV5-1; j_gene: TRBJ2-2; CDR3aa: ASTFLTGLTGELF
v_gene: TRBV4-2; j_gene: TRBJ2-7; CDR3aa: ASSRGTSGRYEQY
v_gene: TRBV18; j_gene: TRBJ2-4; CDR3aa: ASSYREIQY
v_gene: TRBV12-5; j_gene: TRBJ2-1; CDR3aa: ASGLVLEKGYNEQF
v_gene: TRBV28; j_gene: TRBJ1-3; CDR3aa: ASSFGPISGNTIY
v_gene: TRBV11-3; j_gene: TRBJ2-5; CDR3aa: ASSLRETQY
v_gene: TRBV5-4; j_gene: TRBJ2-1; CDR3aa: ASSPPGLAGAEQF
v_gene: TRBV3-1/TRBV3-2; j_gene: TRBJ2-1; CDR3aa: ASSQGQGAHNEQF
v_gene: TRBV18; j_gene: TRBJ2-7; CDR3aa: ASSQAGVRGEQY
v_gene: TRBV4-1; j_gene: TRBJ1-4; CDR3aa: ASSLRRATNEKLF
v_gene: TRBV11-3; j_gene: TRBJ2-1; CDR3aa: ASSPSGRSHEQF
v_gene: TRBV6-5; j_gene: TRBJ1-1; CDR3aa: ASSSPPGRLNTEAF
v_gene: TRBV2; j_gene: TRBJ2-1; CDR3aa: ASKQRSGGSDEQF
v_gene: TRBV12-2; j_gene: TRBJ2-3; CDR3aa: ASRFVAGDNTDTQY
v_gene: TRBV27; j_gene: TRBJ2-7; CDR3aa: ASSLSGTGYGSYEQY
v_gene: TRBV7-3; j_gene: TRBJ2-1; CDR3aa: ASSSTIGPVAYNEQF
v_gene: TRBV6-1; j_gene: TRBJ1-1; CDR3aa: ASSDQYKEAF
v_gene: TRBV4-2; j_gene: TRBJ2-5; CDR3aa: ASSRTTGGAEFETQY
v_gene: TRBV7-9; j_gene: TRBJ2-1; CDR3aa: ASNARGNEQF
v_gene: TRBV3-1/TRBV3-2; j_gene: TRBJ1-2; CDR3aa: ASSQDLLQGPSGYT
v_gene: TRBV19; j_gene: TRBJ2-3; CDR3aa: ASSIRGSYTDTQY
v_gene: TRBV4-1; j_gene: TRBJ1-5; CDR3aa: ASSRYSNQPQH